This is a list of T cell receptor beta chains from one sample in a study of shared clonotypes between healthy human individuals. Only in-frame clones appear in the TCRdb table, and some are missing; sequencing was by immunoSEQ multiplex PCR. The sample has about 600,000 clones, nearly 97% seen once. Input material: naive CD8+ T cells sorted from blood. All receptors derive from a woman aged 25 to 45 in good health. The CDR3 runs from the conserved cysteine through the conserved F or W. A D gene is named only where the DNA matches it firmly. Some rows have no size entry. The others give once, few or many, or a class for an expanded clone.

D gene: -; J gene: TRBJ2-5; V gene: TRBV5-4; clone size: -; CDR3 DNA: TGTGCCAGCAGCTTTGCGGAACAAGAGACCCAGTACTTC; CDR3 protein: CASSFAEQETQYF
D gene: -; J gene: TRBJ1-5; V gene: TRBV28; clone size: -; CDR3 DNA: TGTGCCAGCAGTTTTATGGACAGCAGCAATCAGCCCCAGCATTTT; CDR3 protein: CASSFMDSSNQPQHF
D gene: -; J gene: TRBJ2-7; V gene: TRBV27; clone size: -; CDR3 DNA: TGTGCCAGCAGTTTCAGGACTGGATACGAGCAGTACTTC; CDR3 protein: CASSFRTGYEQYF
D gene: TRBD2; J gene: TRBJ2-7; V gene: TRBV15; clone size: -; CDR3 DNA: TGTGCCACCAGCACAGAGCCTCTAGCGGAGGCCTACGAGCAGTACTTC; CDR3 protein: CATSTEPLAEAYEQYF
D gene: -; J gene: TRBJ2-1; V gene: TRBV5-1; clone size: once; CDR3 DNA: TGCGCCAGCAGCTTGGATCGGGACTCGGTTTTCAATGAGCAGTTCTTC; CDR3 protein: CASSLDRDSVFNEQFF
D gene: -; J gene: TRBJ2-7; V gene: TRBV2; clone size: -; CDR3 DNA: TGTGCCAGCAACATCGCAGCAGCCTACGAGCAGTACTTC; CDR3 protein: CASNIAAAYEQYF
D gene: -; J gene: TRBJ2-7; V gene: TRBV5-4; clone size: -; CDR3 DNA: TGTGCCAGCAGCCAGGTCGCAGGAGGAGTATACGAGCAGTACTTC; CDR3 protein: CASSQVAGGVYEQYF
D gene: -; J gene: TRBJ2-1; V gene: TRBV11-2; clone size: -; CDR3 DNA: TGTGCCAGCAGCTTCGGGGGTTCCTACAATGAGCAGTTCTTC; CDR3 protein: CASSFGGSYNEQFF
D gene: TRBD1; J gene: TRBJ1-5; V gene: TRBV5-8; clone size: -; CDR3 DNA: TGTGCCAGCAGCCCGGGGCAGGGGGCGATTCAGCCCCAGCATTTT; CDR3 protein: CASSPGQGAIQPQHF
D gene: -; J gene: TRBJ2-2; V gene: TRBV4-2; clone size: -; CDR3 DNA: TGTGCCAGCAGCCAAGAATTACGGGACTCGAACACCGGGGAGCTGTTTTTT; CDR3 protein: CASSQELRDSNTGELFF
D gene: -; J gene: TRBJ2-2; V gene: TRBV2; clone size: -; CDR3 DNA: TGTGCCAGCAGTGGGCCCCGGGGAGTCCCCACCGGGGAGCTGTTTTTT; CDR3 protein: CASSGPRGVPTGELFF
D gene: -; J gene: TRBJ1-3; V gene: TRBV21-1; clone size: -; CDR3 DNA: TGTGCCAGCAGCAAAGCTAATGTGTGGAGGGACTTCTCTGGAAACACCATATATTTT; CDR3 protein: CASSKANVWRDFSGNTIYF
D gene: -; J gene: TRBJ2-6; V gene: TRBV27; clone size: -; CDR3 DNA: TGTGCCAGCAGCGACAGAAGAACAACCTCTGGGGCCAACGTCCTGACTTTC; CDR3 protein: CASSDRRTTSGANVLTF
D gene: -; J gene: TRBJ2-7; V gene: TRBV5-1; clone size: -; CDR3 DNA: TGCGCCAGCAGCTTGGTTCCCGGGGAGCAGTACTTC; CDR3 protein: CASSLVPGEQYF
D gene: -; J gene: TRBJ2-7; V gene: TRBV27; clone size: -; CDR3 DNA: TGTGCCAGCAGTTTAGGTTCCAGGACCTACGAGCAGTACTTC; CDR3 protein: CASSLGSRTYEQYF
D gene: -; J gene: TRBJ2-5; V gene: TRBV7-6; clone size: -; CDR3 DNA: TGTGCCAGCAGCGCCCCCGGGACCCCGAGGGAGACCCAGTACTTC; CDR3 protein: CASSAPGTPRETQYF